This T cell receptor beta chain was sequenced for a study of blood T cell repertoires in COVID-19. The repertoire was sequenced with immunoSEQ multiplex PCR; TCRdb's copy has only in-frame clones and lacks some. The sample comprises around 450,000 clones, around 89% of which are singletons, and 4% to 5.5% rests with the top ten. V trimming: 0 bases; J trimming: 6 bases; junction bases outside the gene matches: 6. This CDR3 is built from 14 residues. Germline CDR1 is SGHRS and CDR2 is YFSETQ. This clonotype was sampled from a woman aged 25 to 39 with acute or convalescent COVID-19. The specimen sequenced was peripheral blood. The chain employs TRBV5-1 and TRBJ2-7, with 7 positions matching TRBD1. The chain's CDR3 is CASSLGTGVPEQYF. The CDR3 DNA reads TGCGCCAGCAGCTTGGGTACAGGGGTTCCCGAGCAGTACTTC. Based on the CDR3 plus reference TRBV5-1 and TRBJ2-7, the full variable domain is KAGVTQTPRYLIKTRGQQVTLSCSPISGHRSVSWYQQTPGQGLQFLFEYFSETQRNKGNFPGRFSGRQFSNSRSEMNVSTLELGDSALYLCASSLGTGVPEQYFGPGTRLTVT.